This TCR beta chain comes out of a study of blood T cell repertoires in COVID-19. In this sample, this clone turned up a few times. In the authors' methods: Nucleated cell counts were estimated from reference gene primer amplification. The data were produced by immunoSEQ multiplex PCR, yet TCRdb's version contains in-frame clones alone and is incomplete. D and trimming come from the DNA, and the V and J calls and clone size come from that table. The sample lists some 50,000 clones, 60% to 85% seen once, with around 5.1% in the top ten. The sequencing sample was made of peripheral blood. The clonotype comes from a human donor in a cohort sampled during active COVID-19.

The DNA of the CDR3 is TGCGCCAGCTCGGGAGGAGGACATGGCCCTGAAGCTTTCTTT. It is translated as CASSGGGHGPEAFF. This chain joins TRBV4-3 and TRBJ1-1, with D possibly TRBD1 on 5 matching bases. Between the trimmed V and J ends, which lost 8 bases and 6 bases, there was a span of 19 bases. The CDR3 is made up of 14 amino acids. Germline V gene lookup returns CDR1 LGHNA and CDR2 YSLEER.